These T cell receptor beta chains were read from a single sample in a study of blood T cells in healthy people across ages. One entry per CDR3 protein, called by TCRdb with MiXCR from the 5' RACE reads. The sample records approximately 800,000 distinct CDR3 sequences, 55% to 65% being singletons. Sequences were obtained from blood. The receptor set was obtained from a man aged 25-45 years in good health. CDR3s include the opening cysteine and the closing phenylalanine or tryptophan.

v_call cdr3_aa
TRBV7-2 CASSLSGQGWDYGYTF
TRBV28 CASSHQYTETQYF
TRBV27 CASGLSGQGVHERYF
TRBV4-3 CASSQVGLVQETQYF
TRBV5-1 CASGPGLPPNEQFF
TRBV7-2 CASSTGTIYEQYF
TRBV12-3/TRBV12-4 CASSSVGGLNTEAFF
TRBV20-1 CSASRGGAHGYTF
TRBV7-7 CASSSSGGANNEQYF
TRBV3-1 CASSQGKLASGEQFF
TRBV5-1 CASSIVPNEQYF
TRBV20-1 CSARDRVWADTQYF
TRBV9 CASSVAGALQETQYF
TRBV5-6 CASSLKPGALYNAPLHF
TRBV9 CASSVDREYEQYF
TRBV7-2 CASSLEQGVSPLHF
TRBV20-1 CSGPGREETQYF
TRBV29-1 CSVGTGGLFSGANVLTF
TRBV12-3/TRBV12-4 CASSIGQEEQFF
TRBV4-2 CASSQDLRVGSTEAFF
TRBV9 CASSSRDFALSEQFF
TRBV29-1 CSVEGQGGYNEQFF
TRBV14 CASSQDFGSGGKLFF
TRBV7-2 CASSWGLGAIQETQFF
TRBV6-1 CASRAAGEESPLHF
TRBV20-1 CSARGLQGRNQPQHF
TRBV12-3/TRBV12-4 CASRRSGVTDTQYF
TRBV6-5 CASSYGGSEYNEQFF
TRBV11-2 CASSERGSTYEQYF
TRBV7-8 CASSSGLFYEQYF
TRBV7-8 CASSPGTVLGNEQFF
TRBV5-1 CASSPGQINYGYTF
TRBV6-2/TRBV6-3 CASSENRAYNEQFF
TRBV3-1 CASSQGGINEQFF
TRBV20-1 CSAAVQGDEQYF
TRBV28 CASSGTVTTYEQYF
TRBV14 CASSLFSGGALYNEQFF
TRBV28 CASSSLHPYNEQFF
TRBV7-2 CASSDRQGLAKNIQYF
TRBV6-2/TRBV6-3 CASSYEAGGYNEQFF
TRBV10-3 CAISFEGGTYNEQFF
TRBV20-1 CSASKDRAYYGYTF
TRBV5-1 CASSLSGITETQYF
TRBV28 CASTLRVRNYEQYF
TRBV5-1 CASSLQGQGLYGYTF
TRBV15 CATSREVLGDEQFF
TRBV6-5 CASSYSGTSGANVLTF
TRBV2 CASSPGRHEYF
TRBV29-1 CSVGLGQGNYEQYF
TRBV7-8 CASSAGRSSYEQYF
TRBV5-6 CASSLPSTATYEQYF
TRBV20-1 CSARDLASGAKNIQYF
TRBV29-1 CSGQRGGEQFF
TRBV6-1 CASGESVGTPTYEQYF
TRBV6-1 CASSAPAGGSPDTQYF
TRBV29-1 CSARAGGSSYEQYF
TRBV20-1 CSARGLAGGLETQYF